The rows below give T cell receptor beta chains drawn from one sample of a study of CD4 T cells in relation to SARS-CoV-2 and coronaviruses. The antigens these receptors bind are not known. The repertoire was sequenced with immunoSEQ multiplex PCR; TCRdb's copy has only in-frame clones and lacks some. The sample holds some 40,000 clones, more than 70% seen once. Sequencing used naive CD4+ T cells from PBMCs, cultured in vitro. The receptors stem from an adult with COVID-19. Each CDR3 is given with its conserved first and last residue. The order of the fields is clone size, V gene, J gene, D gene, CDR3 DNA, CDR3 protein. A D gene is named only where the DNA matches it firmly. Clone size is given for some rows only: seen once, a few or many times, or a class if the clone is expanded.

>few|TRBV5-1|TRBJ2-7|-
TGCGCCAGCAGCTCTGTCGTGGAACGGTTCCCCTACGAGCAGTACTTC
CASSSVVERFPYEQYF
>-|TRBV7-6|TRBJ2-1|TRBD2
TGTGCCAGCAGCCAACTAGCGGGAGGGCCTGGTGCTGAGCAGTTCTTC
CASSQLAGGPGAEQFF
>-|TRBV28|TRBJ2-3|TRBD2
TGTGCCAGCAGTCTACTAGCGGGAGAAGAGTATTTT
CASSLLAGEEYF
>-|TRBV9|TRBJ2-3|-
TGTGCCAGCAGCCCTCTAGTGGGTACAGATACGCAGTATTTT
CASSPLVGTDTQYF
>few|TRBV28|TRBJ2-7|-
TGTGCCAGCAGTTCAGGGTTAATCTACGAGCAGTACTTC
CASSSGLIYEQYF
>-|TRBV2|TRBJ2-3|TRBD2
TGTGCCAGCGGCTCCGGGACTAGAGGAGATACGCAGTATTTT
CASGSGTRGDTQYF
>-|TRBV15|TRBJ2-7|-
TGTGCCACCAGCAGACGTCCGGGAGCTGGCTACGAGCAGTACTTC
CATSRRPGAGYEQYF
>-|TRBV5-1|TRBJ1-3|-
TGCGCCAGCGGCTCACCCTCTGGAAACACCATATATTTT
CASGSPSGNTIYF
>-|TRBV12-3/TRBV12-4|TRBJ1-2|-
TGTGCCAGCAGTTTAACAAGTAACTATGGCTACACCTTC
CASSLTSNYGYTF
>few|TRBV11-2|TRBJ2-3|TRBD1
TGTGCCAGCAGCCCCCGACAGGGGAACACAGATACGCAGTATTTT
CASSPRQGNTDTQYF
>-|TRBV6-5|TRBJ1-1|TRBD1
TGTGCCAGCAGTTACGCGACAGGGGGCAACACTGAAGCTTTCTTT
CASSYATGGNTEAFF
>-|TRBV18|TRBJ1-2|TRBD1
TGTGCCAGCTCACCTGACCGGGACAGGGAAGGTGGCTACACCTTC
CASSPDRDREGGYTF
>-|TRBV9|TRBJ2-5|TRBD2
TGTGCCAGCAGCCCTAGCGGGAGGGTCCAAGAGACCCAGTACTTC
CASSPSGRVQETQYF
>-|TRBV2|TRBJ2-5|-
TGTGCCAGCAGAGGCCAAGGGACTTCCCAAGAGACCCAGTACTTC
CASRGQGTSQETQYF
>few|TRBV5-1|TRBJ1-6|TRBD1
TGCGCCAGCAGCTTGGCCTATCAGGGGGCAGGGTCACCCCTCCACTTT
CASSLAYQGAGSPLHF
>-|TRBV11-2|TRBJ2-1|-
TGTGCCAGCAGCTTAGTTCGGAACTCCTACAATGAGCAGTTCTTC
CASSLVRNSYNEQFF
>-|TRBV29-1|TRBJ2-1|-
TGCAGCGTAGCGAACCGGGCCGAATACAATGAGCAGTTCTTC
CSVANRAEYNEQFF
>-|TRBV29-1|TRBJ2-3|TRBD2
TGCAGCGTGCTGGGACTAGCGGGATTAGCAGATACGCAGTATTTT
CSVLGLAGLADTQYF
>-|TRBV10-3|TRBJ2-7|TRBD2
TGTGCCATCAGGGAAGTATCTAGCGGCCCCTACGAGCAGTACTTC
CAIREVSSGPYEQYF
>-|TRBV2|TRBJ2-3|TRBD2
TGTGCCAGCAGATACGGGACTAGCGAACAGGGTACGCAGTATTTT
CASRYGTSEQGTQYF
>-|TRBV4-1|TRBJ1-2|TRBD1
TGCGCCAGCAGCCAAGTACAGGGGAACTATGGCTACACCTTC
CASSQVQGNYGYTF
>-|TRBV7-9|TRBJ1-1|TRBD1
TGTGCCAGCAGCGTCAGGGGGTTTGAAGCTTTCTTT
CASSVRGFEAFF
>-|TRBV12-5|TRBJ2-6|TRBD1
TGTGCTAGTGGTTTGGCCACAGGGGGCGGTGGGGCCAACGTCCTGACTTTC
CASGLATGGGGANVLTF
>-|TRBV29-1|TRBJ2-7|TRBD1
TGCAGCGTTGATGCCGGGACAGGGCTTTACGAGCAGTACTTC
CSVDAGTGLYEQYF
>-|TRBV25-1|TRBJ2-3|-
TGTGCCAGCAGTGAAGGCCGTCTAGATACGCAGTATTTT
CASSEGRLDTQYF
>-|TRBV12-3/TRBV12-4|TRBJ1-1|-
TGTGCCAGCAGTTTTACCCAAAACACTGAAGCTTTCTTT
CASSFTQNTEAFF
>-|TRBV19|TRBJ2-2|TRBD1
TGTGCCAGTAGGCGGACAGGGGTGGGCACCGGGGAGCTGTTTTTT
CASRRTGVGTGELFF
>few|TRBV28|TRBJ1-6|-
TGTGCCAGCAGTTTGACCACAGGGAATAATTCACCCCTCCACTTT
CASSLTTGNNSPLHF
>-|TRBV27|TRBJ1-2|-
TGTGCCAGCGGGGATGTCGCTGGCTACACCTTC
CASGDVAGYTF
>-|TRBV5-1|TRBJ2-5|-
TGCGCCAGCAGCTCGGGCAGGGGAGAGACCCAGTACTTC
CASSSGRGETQYF
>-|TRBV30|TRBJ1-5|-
TGTGCCTGGAGTTTACTAGGGCGCGGGCAGCCCCAGCATTTT
CAWSLLGRGQPQHF
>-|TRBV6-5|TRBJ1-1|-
TGTGCCAGCAGTCGAATATTATTAAGTGAAGCTTTCTTT
CASSRILLSEAFF
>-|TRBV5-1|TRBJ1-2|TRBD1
TGCGCCAGCAGCGAGGGACAGGGGCGGGTAAAGTATGGCTACACCTTC
CASSEGQGRVKYGYTF
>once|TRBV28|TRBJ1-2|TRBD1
TGTGCCAGCAGCCGGGACAGGAACTATGGCTACACCTTC
CASSRDRNYGYTF
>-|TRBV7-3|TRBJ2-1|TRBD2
TGTGCCAGCAGCCCACGGGGCCTATGGGGGGGTGAGCAGTTCTTC
CASSPRGLWGGEQFF
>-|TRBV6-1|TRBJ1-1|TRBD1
TGTGCCAGCAGTGAAGGCTTCTCTGGGACAGGGGACACTGAAGCTTTCTTT
CASSEGFSGTGDTEAFF
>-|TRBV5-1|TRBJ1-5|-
TGCGCCAGCAGCTTGGGCACGGGGGAAACCAGCAATCAGCCCCAGCATTTT
CASSLGTGETSNQPQHF
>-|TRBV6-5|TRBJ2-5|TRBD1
TGTGCCAGCAGTTACGGCAGGGGGCTAGAGACCCAGTACTTC
CASSYGRGLETQYF
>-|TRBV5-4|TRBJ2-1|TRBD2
TGTGCCAGCAGCTTGGTCGCTAGCGGGAGGAGCAATGAGCAGTTCTTC
CASSLVASGRSNEQFF
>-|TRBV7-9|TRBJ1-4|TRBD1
TGTGCCAGCAGCTCCTACAGGGGGTGGACTTCTAATGAAAAACTGTTTTTT
CASSSYRGWTSNEKLFF
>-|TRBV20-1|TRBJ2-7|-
TGCAGTGCTTCGGGATTCAGCGAGCAGTACTTC
CSASGFSEQYF
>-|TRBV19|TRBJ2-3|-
TGTGCCAGTAGTATTGGAGAGAGAGATACGCAGTATTTT
CASSIGERDTQYF
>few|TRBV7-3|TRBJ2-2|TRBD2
TGTGCCAGCAGCCCCGGGACTATGAACACCGGGGAGCTGTTTTTT
CASSPGTMNTGELFF
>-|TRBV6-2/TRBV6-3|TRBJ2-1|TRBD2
TGTGCCAGCAGTTACTCGGCGGGAGGTGTGGATGAGCAGTTCTTC
CASSYSAGGVDEQFF
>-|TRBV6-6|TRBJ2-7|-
TGTGCCAGCAGTTATGGGCCTCAAAAAACAGGCGAGCAGTACTTC
CASSYGPQKTGEQYF
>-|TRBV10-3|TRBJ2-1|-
TGTGCCATCAGTGAGTCACTGGGGGCTTCCTACAATGAGCAGTTCTTC
CAISESLGASYNEQFF
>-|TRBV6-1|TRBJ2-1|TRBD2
TGTGCCAGCAGTGAAGTAAAAGCGGGACTTGTCGCCAATGAGCAGTTCTTC
CASSEVKAGLVANEQFF
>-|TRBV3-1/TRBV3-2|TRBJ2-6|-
TGTGCCAGCAGCCAGATGGGGACTGGGGCCAACGTCCTGACTTTC
CASSQMGTGANVLTF
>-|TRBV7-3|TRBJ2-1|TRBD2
TGTGCCAGCAGCTTAACCCCGGGACTAGCAGATTACAATGAGCAGTTCTTC
CASSLTPGLADYNEQFF
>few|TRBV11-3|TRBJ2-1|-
TGTGCCAGCAGCTTAGGCGGGTACAATGAGCAGTTCTTC
CASSLGGYNEQFF
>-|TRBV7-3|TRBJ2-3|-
TGTGCCAGCAGCTTATCCGGGACAGATACGCAGTATTTT
CASSLSGTDTQYF
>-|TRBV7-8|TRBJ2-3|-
TGTGCCAGCAGCTTAGATGTGGCGGGAAGCACAGATACGCAGTATTTT
CASSLDVAGSTDTQYF
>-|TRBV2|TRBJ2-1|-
TGTGTCCGACAGGGGGCGGCGGGAGGGTACAATGAGCAGTTCTTC
CVRQGAAGGYNEQFF